This TCR beta chain was captured in a study of blood T cells in healthy people across ages. A second PCR, run for roughly 7 to 11 cycles, used a sample-barcoded 5' primer plus a J-beta primer mix. TCRdb re-analysed the 5' RACE reads in MiXCR, keeping a single row per CDR3 protein. This table has some 1.5 million distinct CDR3 sequences, about 28% appearing once. This clonotype was seen only a few times. This may be a read error: a much more frequent sequence differs by one nucleotide. V gave up 2 bases and J gave up 0 bases; unmatched junction bases: 3. The CDR3 extends over 15 amino acids. Germline-derived CDR1 and CDR2 are MDHEN and SYDVKM.

Material: blood. The receptor comes from a woman in her twenties or thirties in good health. The V gene is TRBV28, the J gene TRBJ2-7; TRBD1 agrees at 8 bases. CDR3 in amino acids: CASSLPGGLSYEQYF. The CDR3 coding sequence is TGTGCCAGCAGTTTACCAGGGGGCCTCTCCTACGAGCAGTACTTC.